The 14 T cell receptor beta chains in this list originate from one sample, sequenced in a study of T cell repertoires in ileal Crohn's disease (dated by TCRdb to the late 2010s). Libraries were prepared through the immunoSEQ multiplex PCR assay. This is the immuneACCESS table as TCRdb keeps it, with only in-frame sequences that have V and J called. A part of the clones is gone; compared with another copy, unresolved V genes explain less than half, and the rest is unexplained. This sample is represented by 15,000 or so clones; roughly 88% of them were singletons. Clones ranked in the top ten supply roughly 5.5% of the sample. The sequencing input was ileal tissue. All receptors come from an adult with Crohn's disease.

The genes are TRBV9 and TRBJ1-5, with D unclear. The germline CDR1 and CDR2 sequences are SGDLS and YYNGEE. The CDR3 covers 13 residues. V lost 4 bases and J 4 bases, leaving 9 bases between the germline ends. The CDR3 protein is CASSFGGNQPQHF. The CDR3 DNA is TGTGCCAGCAGCTTTGGAGGGAATCAGCCCCAGCATTTT.

The chain uses TRBV6-6 and TRBJ1-5; 8 bases map to TRBD1. The V and J ends lost 2 bases and 9 bases, in that order; junction bases with no gene match: 12. The CDR3 covers 16 residues. CDR1 MNHNY and CDR2 SVGAGI come from the germline V gene (reference sequence). DNA of the CDR3: TGTGCCAGCAGTTACGCCGCGGCAGGGGGCCCGAGGCCCCAGCATTTT. It translates to CASSYAAAGGPRPQHF.

This chain joins TRBV5-1 and TRBJ2-5, with TRBD1 identical over 10 bases. The J segment lost 4 bases and the V segment lost 4 bases, leaving 7 bases of the junction unmatched. The CDR3 sequence is 15 residues long. Germline V gene data show CDR1 as SGHRS and CDR2 as YFSETQ. The CDR3 DNA follows: TGCGCCAGCAGCCGGACAGGGGGAAGTGGAGAGACCCAGTACTTC. Residues: CASSRTGGSGETQYF.

The V and J genes are TRBV27 and TRBJ1-5; D is uncertain. The V gene's germline CDR1 is MNHEY and CDR2 SMNVEV (reference sequence). V lost 6 bases and J 5 bases, leaving 20 bases between the germline ends. The CDR3 consists of 16 residues. The CDR3 bases are TGTGCCAGCAGCCTAGGAGGTTTTTGGAAACATCAGCCCCAGCATTTT. Residues: CASSLGGFWKHQPQHF.

This chain connects TRBV2 to TRBJ2-2; 8 bases match TRBD2. The V gene's germline CDR1 is SNHLY and CDR2 FYNNEI. This CDR3 is built from 15 residues. The V segment lost 6 bases and the J segment 5 bases; nucleotides outside the gene matches: 8. DNA for the CDR3: TGTGCCAGCAGCGGGGGGAGCGGGAGAACCGGGGAGCTGTTTTTT. This encodes CASSGGSGRTGELFF.

The chain links TRBV30 to TRBJ1-6, with D unresolved. This CDR3 has 14 residues. With 0 bases removed from V and 9 bases from J, the gap between germline ends came to 12 bases. CDR1 is GTSNPN, CDR2 SVGIG, per germline (reference sequence). Here the CDR3 DNA reads TGTGCCTGGAGTGTACCGGGGAACGGTTCACCCCTCCACTTT. It codes for CAWSVPGNGSPLHF. Drawing the rest from reference TRBV30 and TRBJ1-6, the complete variable domain is SQTIHQWPATLVQPVGSPLSLECTVEGTSNPNLYWYRQAAGRGLQLLFYSVGIGQISSEVPQNLSASRPQDRQFILSSKKLLLSDSGFYLCAWSVPGNGSPLHFGNGTRLTVT.

The chain uses TRBV15 and TRBJ2-1; 10 bases match TRBD1. V was clipped by 3 bases and J by 4 bases; unmatched bases: 3. CDR3 length: 15 residues. Germline V lookup: CDR1 LNHNV, CDR2 YYDKDF (reference sequence). The CDR3, as DNA: TGTGCCACCAGCAGGGACAGGGGGGGATACAATGAGCAGTTCTTC. Its protein is CATSRDRGGYNEQFF.

The gene calls are TRBV5-8 and TRBJ1-3; a weak D match, TRBD1 (6 bases). The germline V gene has CDR1 SGHTS and CDR2 YDEGEE. V was trimmed by 4 bases and J by 0 bases, leaving 11 bases between them. The CDR3 covers 15 residues. CDR3 loop: CASSPGQNSGNTIYF. The CDR3 coding sequence is TGTGCCAGCAGCCCGGGACAAAACTCTGGAAACACCATATATTTT.

This clone occurred a few times. J is TRBJ1-2 and V is TRBV7-5. TRBV7-5 is noted as a pseudogene. CDR3 size: 15 residues. CDR3 coding DNA: TGTGCCAGAAGCTATTTCGGGGGACCTCTCTATGGCTACACCTTC. Residues: CARSYFGGPLYGYTF.

The chain is built from TRBV19 and TRBJ2-3; 14 bases map to TRBD2. The CDR3 length is 17 residues. CDR1 is LNHDA and CDR2 is SQIVND in the germline V gene (reference sequence). Trimming cost V 4 bases and J 4 bases; bases outside gene matches: 7. The CDR3: CASSKTSGRAVSDTQYF. The CDR3 DNA sequence: TGTGCCAGTAGTAAGACTAGCGGGAGGGCCGTGTCAGATACGCAGTATTTT. Full variable domain (outside the CDR3, taken from reference TRBV19 and TRBJ2-3): DGGITQSPKYLFRKEGQNVTLSCEQNLNHDAMYWYRQDPGQGLRLIYYSQIVNDFQKGDIAEGYSVSREKKESFPLTVTSAQKNPTAFYLCASSKTSGRAVSDTQYFGPGTRLTVL.

This rearrangement joins TRBV4-1 to TRBJ1-2; D may be TRBD1 (6 bases). V lost 4 bases to trimming and J lost 6 bases, with 12 bases between them. CDR1 and CDR2 from the germline V gene are MGHRA and YSYEKL. CDR3 length: 13 amino acids. The CDR3: CASSRSGVDGYTF. CDR3 DNA: TGCGCCAGCAGCCGTTCAGGGGTAGATGGCTACACCTTC.

The chain has TRBV5-1 and TRBJ2-7; the D gene is possibly TRBD1 (7 bases). Germline CDR1 reads SGHRS; CDR2 reads YFSETQ. The CDR3 is 15 amino acids. Trimming took 2 bases from V and 7 from J, leaving 19 bases between them. The CDR3 is CASSLRTGDSGEQYF. CDR3 DNA: TGCGCCAGCAGCTTACGCACAGGGGACTCCGGGGAGCAGTACTTC.

This chain connects TRBV5-4 to TRBJ1-2, with a tentative D call TRBD1 (6 bases). The CDR3 has 16 residues. V lost 0 bases, J lost 2 bases, and 14 bases lay in between. CDR1 is SGHNT and CDR2 is YYREEE in the germline V gene (reference sequence). CDR3 in DNA: TGTGCCAGCAGCTTGGGGCAGGGGAGGGGGAACTATGGCTACACCTTC. Translated: CASSLGQGRGNYGYTF.

This clone has just one count. This sequence joins TRBV19 and TRBJ2-7; 8 bases agree with TRBD1. The CDR3 contains 14 residues. With 5 bases clipped from V and 1 base from J, the junction kept 4 bases outside the gene matches. Germline-derived CDR1 and CDR2 are LNHDA and SQIVND (reference sequence). Here the CDR3 reads CASSRTGMSYEQYF. The CDR3 nucleotides are TGTGCCAGTAGTCGGACAGGGATGTCCTACGAGCAGTACTTC.